These 24 T cell receptor beta chains were all obtained from the same sample, sequenced in a study of cytomegalovirus exposure and HLA in healthy donors. Primers included in the PCR were 60 Vbeta and 13 Jbeta primers. Assay: immunoSEQ multiplex PCR; the TCRdb copy retains only in-frame clones and omits some. Altogether around 100,000 clones are present, around 75% being singletons, with the ten largest covering 0.85% to 0.9%. Sample: PBMCs. The receptor set was obtained from a young woman in good health and CMV-seronegative.

V is TRBV4-2 and J is TRBJ2-7; D might be TRBD2 (6 bases). Germline loops: CDR1 LGHNA, CDR2 YNFKEQ. Deletions cut 4 bases from V and 3 bases from J, with 16 bases between. CDR3 size: 15 residues. The CDR3 region is CASSLEPGLHYEQYF. In DNA, the CDR3 is TGTGCCAGCAGCCTAGAACCGGGACTCCACTACGAGCAGTACTTC.

V gene TRBV11-2 combines with J gene TRBJ1-6; possible D gene TRBD1, 5 bases. Germline V CDR1 and CDR2: SGHAT, FQNNGV. The CDR3 spans 15 residues. V gave up 2 bases and J gave up 6 bases, with 11 bases separating them. CDR3 sequence reads: CASSLSGGINSPLHF. The CDR3 region has the DNA TGTGCCAGCAGCTTAAGTGGGGGGATTAATTCACCCCTCCACTTT. Using reference TRBV11-2 and TRBJ1-6 for the parts outside the CDR3, the full variable domain is EAGVAQSPRYKIIEKRQSVAFWCNPISGHATLYWYQQILGQGPKLLIQFQNNGVVDDSQLPKDRFSAERLKGVDSTLKIQPAKLEDSAVYLCASSLSGGINSPLHFGNGTRLTVT.

This clone has more than one count but fewer than ten. The chain joins TRBV27 to TRBJ2-5, with D possibly TRBD2 on 6 matching bases. This CDR3 comprises 17 residues. Germline CDR1 is MNHEY and CDR2 is SMNVEV (reference sequence). Between the trimmed V and J ends, which lost 11 bases and 0 bases, there was a span of 25 bases. The CDR3 spells CASQRSAGLGYQETQYF. CDR3 nucleotides: TGTGCCTCTCAACGATCGGCGGGATTAGGGTACCAAGAGACCCAGTACTTC.

This rearrangement joins TRBV30 to TRBJ2-5; perhaps TRBD2 as D (6 bases). V dropped 0 bases and J dropped 5 bases, with 16 bases sitting between them. This CDR3 spans 15 amino acids. Germline CDR1 is GTSNPN and CDR2 is SVGIG (reference sequence). The CDR3 DNA follows: TGTGCCTGGAGTGTAAACGGAGGGCCAGTGGAGACCCAGTACTTC. It encodes CAWSVNGGPVETQYF.

V and J are TRBV6-5 and TRBJ1-5; the D gene is possibly TRBD1 (6 bases). Germline-derived CDR1 and CDR2 are MNHEY and SVGAGI. V was trimmed by 6 bases and J by 4 bases, leaving 16 bases between them. This CDR3 has 15 residues. CDR3 nucleotide sequence: TGTGCCAGCAGGGGGACCGGGACACCTAATCAGCCCCAGCATTTT. Its protein is CASRGTGTPNQPQHF.

The V and J genes are TRBV7-6 and TRBJ2-1; 13 positions agree with TRBD2. CDR1 is SGHVS, CDR2 FNYEAQ, per germline. The CDR3 extends over 18 amino acids. V shed 5 bases, J shed 1 base, and the junction held 8 bases outside the gene matches. The CDR3 DNA reads as TGTGCCAGCAGCGAACTAGCGGGAGGGCCTGCTTCCTACAATGAGCAGTTCTTC. As protein: CASSELAGGPASYNEQFF.

This clone was counted a single time. For the CDR3, the DNA is TGTGCCAGCAGCCTCGGGACAGCCCAAGAGACCCAGTACTTC. Translating gives CASSLGTAQETQYF. The chain carries TRBV5-6 and TRBJ2-5, with 7 nucleotides matching TRBD1. Germline-derived CDR1 and CDR2 are SGHDT and YYEEEE. The CDR3 covers 14 residues. Unmatched junction bases numbered 4, after V lost 4 bases and J lost 1 base.

This clone was picked up a small number of times. The V gene is TRBV19, the J gene TRBJ1-4; 9 bases map to TRBD1. Germline V gives CDR1 LNHDA, CDR2 SQIVND (reference sequence). The CDR3 sequence is 15 residues long. The V segment lost 6 bases and the J segment 7 bases; nucleotides outside the gene matches: 9. The CDR3 loop reads CASSHLTGGGEKLFF. The CDR3, as DNA: TGTGCCAGTAGCCACTTGACAGGGGGAGGTGAAAAACTGTTTTTT.

This chain uses TRBV6-1 with TRBJ1-5, with 9 bases matching TRBD1. The CDR3 sequence is 13 residues long. With 4 bases clipped from V and 5 bases from J, the junction kept 0 bases outside the gene matches. Germline V gene lookup returns CDR1 MNHNS and CDR2 SASEGT. The CDR3 loop is CASSGTGDQPQHF. DNA of the CDR3: TGTGCCAGCAGTGGGACAGGGGATCAGCCCCAGCATTTT.

The V call is TRBV27, the J call TRBJ1-2; tentatively, D is TRBD1 (5 bases). CDR3 length: 13 amino acids. V lost 3 bases, J lost 2 bases, and 7 bases lay in between. The V gene's germline CDR1 is MNHEY and CDR2 SMNVEV (reference sequence). CDR3 DNA: TGTGCCAGCAGTTTTAGACAGAACTATGGCTACACCTTC. This sequence encodes CASSFRQNYGYTF.

This chain links TRBV30 with TRBJ2-2; TRBD1 might be the D (5 bases). Germline V lookup: CDR1 GTSNPN, CDR2 SVGIG (reference sequence). The CDR3 is 15 amino acids. V lost 4 bases and J lost 6, with 18 bases in between. The CDR3 coding sequence is TGTGCCTGGACTGTACCAGGGTTCATCTCCGGGGAGCTGTTTTTT. Amino acid sequence: CAWTVPGFISGELFF.

This clone has just a few counts. CDR3 in amino acids: CASESAGVSTDTQYF. The CDR3 region has the DNA TGTGCCAGCGAGTCAGCGGGCGTCTCTACAGATACGCAGTATTTT. The V call is TRBV2, the J call TRBJ2-3, with D perhaps matching TRBD2 (6 bases). Deletions cut 8 bases from V and 3 bases from J, with 18 bases between. From germline, CDR1 is SNHLY and CDR2 FYNNEI. This CDR3 has 15 amino acids. The whole variable domain, filled in from reference TRBV2 and TRBJ2-3, reads EPEVTQTPSHQVTQMGQEVILRCVPISNHLYFYWYRQILGQKVEFLVSFYNNEISEKSEIFDDQFSVERPDGSNFTLKIRSTKLEDSAMYFCASESAGVSTDTQYFGPGTRLTVL.

The chain joins TRBV10-3 to TRBJ1-2, with TRBD1 identical over 8 bases. The V gene's germline CDR1 is ENHRY and CDR2 SYGVKD. V was clipped by 0 bases and J by 6 bases; unmatched bases: 12. CDR3 length: 17 residues. CDR3 bases: TGTGCCATCAGTGAGTCAGCGAGACAGGGGTCCGGGGATGGCTACACCTTC. Translation gives CAISESARQGSGDGYTF.

This chain connects TRBV19 to TRBJ2-7, with D tentatively TRBD1 (7 bases). Trimming took 6 bases from V and 2 from J, leaving 17 bases between them. This CDR3 comprises 15 residues. The germline V gene has CDR1 LNHDA and CDR2 SQIVND (reference sequence). The CDR3 region is CASSPWRDRAYEQYF. The CDR3 nucleotides are TGTGCCAGTAGCCCATGGAGGGACAGAGCCTACGAGCAGTACTTC.

The CDR3 sequence is CAMGQWNTEAFF. For the CDR3, the DNA is TGCGCCATGGGACAGTGGAACACTGAAGCTTTCTTT. The J gene is TRBJ1-1, the V gene TRBV10-1, with 7 bases fitting TRBD1. Germline V CDR1 and CDR2: WNHNN, SYGVQD (reference sequence). V lost 10 bases, J lost 1 base, and 3 bases stayed unmatched. This CDR3 region has 12 residues.

The V and J genes are TRBV30 and TRBJ1-1, with no clear D. The CDR3 runs 16 residues. V lost 1 base to trimming and J lost 2 bases, with 17 bases between them. Germline loops: CDR1 GTSNPN, CDR2 SVGIG (reference sequence). The CDR3 reads CAWSASGRPGNTEAFF. CDR3 DNA: TGTGCCTGGAGTGCTTCCGGCCGCCCAGGCAACACTGAAGCTTTCTTT.

The V call is TRBV27, the J call TRBJ2-1, with TRBD2 matching 8 bases. Trimming removed 4 bases from V and 4 bases from J; junction bases left unmatched: 3. CDR1 MNHEY and CDR2 SMNVEV come from the germline V gene (reference sequence). This CDR3 spans 14 amino acids. Here the CDR3 reads CASSSSGGYNEQFF. The CDR3 region has the DNA TGTGCCAGCAGTTCAAGCGGGGGATACAATGAGCAGTTCTTC.

This chain uses TRBV10-2 with TRBJ1-1; D ambiguous. The germline V gene encodes CDR1 WSHSY and CDR2 SAAADI. There are 11 residues in the CDR3. V was trimmed by 2 bases and J by 11 bases, leaving 9 bases between them. The CDR3 coding sequence is TGCGCCAGCAGTGAGGGGAGGGCGGCTTTCTTT. Translating gives CASSEGRAAFF.

This rearrangement joins TRBV7-6 to TRBJ1-1; 7 bases line up with TRBD1. In germline, CDR1 is SGHVS, CDR2 FNYEAQ. J was trimmed by 1 base and V by 4 bases; bases with no gene match: 3. CDR3 size: 14 residues. CDR3 in amino acids: CASSSYRGNTEAFF. The CDR3 DNA reads TGTGCCAGCAGCTCCTACAGGGGGAACACTGAAGCTTTCTTT.

The chain employs TRBV30 and TRBJ1-2, with unresolved D. V lost 0 bases, J lost 7 bases, and 12 bases lay in between. This CDR3 has 13 amino acids. Germline loops: CDR1 GTSNPN, CDR2 SVGIG (reference sequence). The CDR3: CAWSVRSEAGYTF. CDR3 sequence (DNA): TGTGCCTGGAGTGTACGTTCGGAGGCTGGCTACACCTTC.

V and J are TRBV5-1 and TRBJ2-2; TRBD1 might be the D (5 bases). Germline V gene lookup returns CDR1 SGHRS and CDR2 YFSETQ. Trimming pared 1 base from V and 2 bases from J, leaving 9 bases between. The CDR3 extends over 15 amino acids. The CDR3 region is CASSLKTDNTGELFF. DNA for the CDR3: TGCGCCAGCAGCTTGAAGACAGACAACACCGGGGAGCTGTTTTTT.

The V gene is TRBV4-1, the J gene TRBJ1-5; no clear D. V lost 0 bases and J 5 bases, leaving 23 bases between the germline ends. This CDR3 comprises 19 residues. Germline CDR1 MGHRA, CDR2 YSYEKL. The CDR3 DNA follows: TGCGCCAGCAGCCAAGATCGGAGTAGGTTTGGTACTAAACATCAGCCCCAGCATTTT. This sequence encodes CASSQDRSRFGTKHQPQHF.

This sequence joins TRBV2 and TRBJ1-5, with no clear D. CDR1 is SNHLY, CDR2 FYNNEI, per germline. This CDR3 is 13 amino acids long. Trimming left V 6 bases short and J 0 bases short, with 6 bases between. The CDR3 coding sequence is TGTGCCAGCAGACGAGATAGCAATCAGCCCCAGCATTTT. Its translation is CASRRDSNQPQHF.

V gene TRBV7-3 combines with J gene TRBJ1-2; D might be TRBD1 (5 bases). The CDR3 has 15 amino acids. Germline lookup yields CDR1 SGHTA and CDR2 FQGTGA. The germline V and J ends were trimmed by 1 base and 2 bases, with 11 bases remaining between them. The chain's CDR3 is CASSLIAPGNYGYTF. The CDR3 coding sequence is TGTGCCAGCAGCTTAATAGCACCAGGGAACTATGGCTACACCTTC.